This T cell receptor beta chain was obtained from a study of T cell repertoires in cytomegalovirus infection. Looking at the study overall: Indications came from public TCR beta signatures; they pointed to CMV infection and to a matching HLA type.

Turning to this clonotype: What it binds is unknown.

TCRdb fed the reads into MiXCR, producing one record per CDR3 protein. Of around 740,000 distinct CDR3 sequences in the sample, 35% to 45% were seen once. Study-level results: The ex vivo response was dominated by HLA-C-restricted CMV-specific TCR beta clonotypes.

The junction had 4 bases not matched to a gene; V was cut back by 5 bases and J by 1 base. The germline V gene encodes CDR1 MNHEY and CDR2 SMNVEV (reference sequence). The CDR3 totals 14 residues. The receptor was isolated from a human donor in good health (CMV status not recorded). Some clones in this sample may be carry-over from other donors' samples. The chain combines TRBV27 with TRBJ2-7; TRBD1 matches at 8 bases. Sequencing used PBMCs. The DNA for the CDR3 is TGTGCCAGCAGTAGCAGGGGGCCGTCCTACGAGCAGTACTTC. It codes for CASSSRGPSYEQYF.